The clone carrying this T cell receptor (beta chain) showed up many times. Its antigen is not identified. The data belong to a study of T-cell reconstitution after alpha-beta-depleted transplantation in children. Study results and limitations: In some patients, recipient T cells and intrathymic progenitors surviving conditioning explained high day-60 diversity. Alpha-beta T cells present about two months after transplant were reported to originate from several hundred expanded graft clones. Newly produced T cells mostly provided counts and TCRbeta diversity after one year, as hyperexpanded clones declined.

The library targeted TCRbeta and was prepared with unique molecular identifiers. TCRdb passed the PCR reads through MiXCR, listing each CDR3 protein once. The sample shows 200,000 to 250,000 distinct CDR3 sequences, approximately 10% of them seen only once. The CDR3 sequence is 14 residues long. The junction had 7 bases not matched to a gene; V was cut back by 4 bases and J by 8 bases. Per germline, CDR1 SGHTA and CDR2 FQGTGA. The genes are TRBV7-3 and TRBJ2-1; TRBD2 aligns across 8 bases. Sequenced here: PBMCs, sampled before TCRalphabeta/CD19-depleted stem cell transplant. This TCR derives from a child in the first two years of life with acute myeloid leukemia, due to receive a stem cell transplant. Here the CDR3 reads CASSSGGPLDEQFF. The DNA of the CDR3 is TGTGCCAGCAGCTCGGGGGGGCCCTTAGATGAGCAGTTCTTC.